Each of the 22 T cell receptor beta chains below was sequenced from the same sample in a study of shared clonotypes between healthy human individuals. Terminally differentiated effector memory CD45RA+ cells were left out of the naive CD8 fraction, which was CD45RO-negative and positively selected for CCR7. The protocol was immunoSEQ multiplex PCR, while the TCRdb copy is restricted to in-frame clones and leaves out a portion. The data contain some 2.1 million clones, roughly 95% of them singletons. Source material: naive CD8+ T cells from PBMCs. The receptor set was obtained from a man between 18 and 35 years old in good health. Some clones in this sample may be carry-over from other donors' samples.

The CDR3 spells CASSLDGPAYEQYF. The CDR3 DNA reads TGCGCCAGCAGCTTGGACGGTCCTGCCTACGAGCAGTACTTC. The V and J genes are TRBV5-1 and TRBJ2-7; D ambiguous. This CDR3 region has 14 residues. From germline, CDR1 is SGHRS and CDR2 YFSETQ. Trimming shortened V by 0 bases and J by 2 bases, and 9 bases separated the two germline ends. The entire variable domain, with the rest obtained from reference TRBV5-1 and TRBJ2-7, is as follows: KAGVTQTPRYLIKTRGQQVTLSCSPISGHRSVSWYQQTPGQGLQFLFEYFSETQRNKGNFPGRFSGRQFSNSRSEMNVSTLELGDSALYLCASSLDGPAYEQYFGPGTRLTVT.

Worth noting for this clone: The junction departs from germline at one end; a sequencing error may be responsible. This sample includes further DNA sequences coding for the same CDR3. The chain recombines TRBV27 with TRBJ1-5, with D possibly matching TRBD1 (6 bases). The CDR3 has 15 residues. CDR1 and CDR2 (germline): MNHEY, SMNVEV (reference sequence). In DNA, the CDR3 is TGTGCCAGCAGTCTATCCTCAGGGGGCAATCAGCCCCAGCATTTT. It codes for CASSLSSGGNQPQHF.

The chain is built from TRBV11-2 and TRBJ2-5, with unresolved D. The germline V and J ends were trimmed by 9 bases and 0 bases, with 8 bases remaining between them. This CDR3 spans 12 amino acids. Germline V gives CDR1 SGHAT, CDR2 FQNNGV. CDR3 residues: CASRRYQETQYF. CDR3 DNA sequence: TGTGCCAGTCGTCGCTACCAAGAGACCCAGTACTTC.

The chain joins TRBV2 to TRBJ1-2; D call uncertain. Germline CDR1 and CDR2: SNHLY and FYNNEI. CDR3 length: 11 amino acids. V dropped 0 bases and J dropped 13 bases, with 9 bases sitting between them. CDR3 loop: CASSEAREITF. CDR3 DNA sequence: TGTGCCAGCAGTGAAGCAAGGGAGATCACCTTC.

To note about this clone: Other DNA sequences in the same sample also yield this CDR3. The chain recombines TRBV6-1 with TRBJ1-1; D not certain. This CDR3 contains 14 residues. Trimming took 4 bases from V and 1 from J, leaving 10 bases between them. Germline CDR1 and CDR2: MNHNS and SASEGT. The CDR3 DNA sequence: TGTGCCAGCAGTGCCGGACGTACGAACACTGAAGCTTTCTTT. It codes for CASSAGRTNTEAFF.

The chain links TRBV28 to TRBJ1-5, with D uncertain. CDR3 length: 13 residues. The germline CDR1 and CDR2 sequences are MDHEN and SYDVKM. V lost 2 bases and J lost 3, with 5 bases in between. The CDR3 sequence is CASSLNYNQPQHF. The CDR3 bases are TGTGCCAGCAGTTTAAACTACAATCAGCCCCAGCATTTT. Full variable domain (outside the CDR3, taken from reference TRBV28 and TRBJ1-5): DVKVTQSSRYLVKRTGEKVFLECVQDMDHENMFWYRQDPGLGLRLIYFSYDVKMKEKGDIPEGYSVSREKKERFSLILESASTNQTSMYLCASSLNYNQPQHFGDGTRLSIL.

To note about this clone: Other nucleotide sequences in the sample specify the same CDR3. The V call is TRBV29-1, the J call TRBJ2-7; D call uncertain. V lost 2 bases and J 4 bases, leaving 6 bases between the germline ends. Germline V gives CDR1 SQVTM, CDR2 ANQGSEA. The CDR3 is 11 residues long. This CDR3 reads CSVENGYEQYF. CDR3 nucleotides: TGCAGCGTTGAAAACGGATACGAGCAGTACTTC.

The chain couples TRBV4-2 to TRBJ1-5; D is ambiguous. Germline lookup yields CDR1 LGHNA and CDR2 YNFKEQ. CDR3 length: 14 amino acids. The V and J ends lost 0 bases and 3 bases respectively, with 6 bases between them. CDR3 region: CASSQDLINQPQHF. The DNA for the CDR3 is TGTGCCAGCAGCCAAGATCTTATCAATCAGCCCCAGCATTTT.

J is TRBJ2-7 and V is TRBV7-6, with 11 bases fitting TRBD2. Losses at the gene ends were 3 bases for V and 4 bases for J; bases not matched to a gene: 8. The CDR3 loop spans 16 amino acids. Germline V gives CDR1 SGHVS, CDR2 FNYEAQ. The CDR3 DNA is TGTGCCAGCAGCTTCCTTAGCGGGAGGGTTGGGTACGAGCAGTACTTC. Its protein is CASSFLSGRVGYEQYF.

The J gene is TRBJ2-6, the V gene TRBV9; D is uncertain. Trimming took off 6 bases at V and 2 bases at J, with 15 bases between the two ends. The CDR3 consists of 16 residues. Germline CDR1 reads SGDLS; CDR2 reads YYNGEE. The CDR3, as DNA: TGTGCCAGCATCGGCCCAGTAGGCCCTGGGGCCAACGTCCTGACTTTC. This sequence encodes CASIGPVGPGANVLTF.

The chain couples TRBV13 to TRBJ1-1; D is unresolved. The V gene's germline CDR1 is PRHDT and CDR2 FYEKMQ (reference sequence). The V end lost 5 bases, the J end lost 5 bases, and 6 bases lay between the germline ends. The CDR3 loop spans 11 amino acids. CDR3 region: CASSPRTEAFF. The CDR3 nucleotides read TGTGCCAGCAGCCCGAGGACTGAAGCTTTCTTT.

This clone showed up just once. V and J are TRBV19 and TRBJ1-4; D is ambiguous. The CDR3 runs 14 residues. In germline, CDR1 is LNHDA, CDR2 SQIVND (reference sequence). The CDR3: CAIKGSPWREKLFF. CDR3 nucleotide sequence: TGTGCGATCAAGGGCTCCCCTTGGCGTGAAAAACTGTTTTTT.

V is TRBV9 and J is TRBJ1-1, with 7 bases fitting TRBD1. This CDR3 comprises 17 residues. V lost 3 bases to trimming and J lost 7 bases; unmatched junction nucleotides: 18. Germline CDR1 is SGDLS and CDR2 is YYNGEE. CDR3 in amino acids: CASSASAWRGRGSEAFF. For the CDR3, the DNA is TGTGCCAGCAGCGCGTCCGCTTGGAGGGGGCGCGGGAGTGAAGCTTTCTTT. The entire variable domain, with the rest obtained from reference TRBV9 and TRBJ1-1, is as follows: DSGVTQTPKHLITATGQRVTLRCSPRSGDLSVYWYQQSLDQGLQFLIQYYNGEERAKGNILERFSAQQFPDLHSELNLSSLELGDSALYFCASSASAWRGRGSEAFFGQGTRLTVV.

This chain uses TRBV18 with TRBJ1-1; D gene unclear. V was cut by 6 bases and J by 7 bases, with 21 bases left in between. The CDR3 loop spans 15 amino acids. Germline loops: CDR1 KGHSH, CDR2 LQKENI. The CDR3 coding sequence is TGTGCCAGCTCCCGTTCGGAAGACGGTGCACTTGAAGCTTTCTTT. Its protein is CASSRSEDGALEAFF.

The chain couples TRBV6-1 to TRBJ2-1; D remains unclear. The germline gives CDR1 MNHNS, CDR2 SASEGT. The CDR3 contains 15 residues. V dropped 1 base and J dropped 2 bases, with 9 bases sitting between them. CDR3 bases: TGTGCCAGCAGTGAAGGTCCAACCACCTACAATGAGCAGTTCTTC. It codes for CASSEGPTTYNEQFF.

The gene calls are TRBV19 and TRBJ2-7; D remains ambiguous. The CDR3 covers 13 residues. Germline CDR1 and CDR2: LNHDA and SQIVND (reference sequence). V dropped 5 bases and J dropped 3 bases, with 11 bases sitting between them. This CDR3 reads CASSENRRYEQYF. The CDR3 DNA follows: TGTGCCAGTAGTGAGAACCGCCGCTACGAGCAGTACTTC.

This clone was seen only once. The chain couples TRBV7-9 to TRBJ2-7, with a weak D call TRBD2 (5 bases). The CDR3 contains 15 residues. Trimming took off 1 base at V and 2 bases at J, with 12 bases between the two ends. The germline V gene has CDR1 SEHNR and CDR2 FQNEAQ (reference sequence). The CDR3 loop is CASSLVLASPYEQYF. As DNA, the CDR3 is TGTGCCAGCAGCTTAGTTTTAGCGTCCCCCTACGAGCAGTACTTC. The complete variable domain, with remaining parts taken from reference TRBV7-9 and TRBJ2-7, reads DTGVSQNPRHKITKRGQNVTFRCDPISEHNRLYWYRQTLGQGPEFLTYFQNEAQLEKSRLLSDRFSAERPKGSFSTLEIQRTEQGDSAMYLCASSLVLASPYEQYFGPGTRLTVT.

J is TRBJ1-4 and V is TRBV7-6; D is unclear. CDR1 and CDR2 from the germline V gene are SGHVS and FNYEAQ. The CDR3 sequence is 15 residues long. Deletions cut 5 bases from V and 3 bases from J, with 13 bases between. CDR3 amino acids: CASSPERWSNEKLFF. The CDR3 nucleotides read TGTGCCAGCAGCCCCGAGAGATGGTCTAATGAAAAACTGTTTTTT.

The CDR3 sequence is CASSEDGLAGRYEQYF. The CDR3 bases are TGTGCCAGCAGTGAAGACGGACTAGCGGGAAGGTACGAGCAGTACTTC. V gene TRBV2 combines with J gene TRBJ2-7, with TRBD2 identical over 12 bases. V dropped 1 base and J dropped 4; count of bases not matched to a gene: 5. This CDR3 region has 16 residues. CDR1 SNHLY and CDR2 FYNNEI come from the germline V gene.

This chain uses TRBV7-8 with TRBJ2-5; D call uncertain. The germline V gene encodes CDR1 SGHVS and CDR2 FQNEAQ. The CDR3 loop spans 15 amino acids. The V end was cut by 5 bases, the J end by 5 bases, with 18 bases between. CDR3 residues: CASSLTQGPTETQYF. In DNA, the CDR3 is TGTGCCAGCAGCCTCACACAAGGACCCACGGAGACCCAGTACTTC.

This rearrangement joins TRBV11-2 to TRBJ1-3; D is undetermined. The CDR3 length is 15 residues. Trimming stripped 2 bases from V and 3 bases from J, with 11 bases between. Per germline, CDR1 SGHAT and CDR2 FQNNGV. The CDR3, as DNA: TGTGCCAGCAGCTTACCCGGGCTTTTTGGAAACACCATATATTTT. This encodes CASSLPGLFGNTIYF.

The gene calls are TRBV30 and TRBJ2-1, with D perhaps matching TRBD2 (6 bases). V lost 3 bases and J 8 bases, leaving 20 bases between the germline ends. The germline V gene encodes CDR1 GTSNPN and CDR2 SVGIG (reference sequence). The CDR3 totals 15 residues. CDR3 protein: CAWSRLVWGSHEQFF. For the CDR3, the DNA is TGTGCCTGGAGCCGACTAGTTTGGGGAAGCCATGAGCAGTTCTTC.